This entry is about one T cell receptor (beta chain). This CDR3 contains 16 residues. V lost 0 bases to trimming and J lost 2 bases; unmatched junction nucleotides: 6. The germline V gene has CDR1 SGHRS and CDR2 YFSETQ. These data come from a study of siplizumab effects on memory and regulatory T cells. TCR templates, around 98,000 per sample, were assayed. TCRdb keeps only in-frame clones here, not all; method: immunoSEQ multiplex PCR. The sample lists about 100,000 clones; approximately 94% were seen once. The sample taken for sequencing was non-Treg CD4+ T cells sorted from blood. The V and J genes are TRBV5-1 and TRBJ2-7; 9 nucleotides agree with TRBD2. The sequence derives from a human donor in good health. The CDR3 protein is CASSLGASGATYEQYF. The CDR3 DNA follows: TGCGCCAGCAGCTTGGGGGCTAGCGGGGCGACCTACGAGCAGTACTTC.